This T cell receptor beta chain was sequenced during a study of T-cell memory formation after mild COVID-19. At the level of the study: Clustering of TCRs was largely donor specific. Study results and caveats: Cross-reactive memory seemingly joined, as some responding clones were found in pre-infection memory. CM and EM subsets held most contracting CD4+ clones; EMRA held CD8+ ones.

The V end lost 10 bases, the J end lost 9 bases, and 19 bases lay between the germline ends. Per the germline V gene, CDR1 is SNHLY and CDR2 is FYNNEI. This CDR3 comprises 13 residues. Constant-segment primers were used for 5'RACE, and the resulting TCR alpha and TCR beta cDNA libraries carried sample barcodes and UMIs. TCRdb re-called the 5' RACE reads through MiXCR, storing one row per CDR3 protein. Of 110,000 to 150,000 distinct CDR3 sequences in the sample, 20% to 25% were seen once. This clonotype turned up a few times. The antigen is undetermined. The material sequenced was PBMCs or a T cell subset sorted from them (not recorded which). This chain joins TRBV2 and TRBJ2-1; D perhaps matches TRBD2 (5 bases). This TCR derives from an adult woman who had mild COVID-19 (a few samples of this study predate the infection). Cell type and time point are not known. This CDR3 is CATSTSGGREQFF. The DNA for the CDR3 is TGTGCCACTTCGACTTCAGGCGGGCGTGAGCAGTTCTTC.